This TCR beta chain was identified during a study of blood T cell repertoires in COVID-19 (dated by TCRdb to 2020 to 2021). In the study overall: Collaborator samples came from the United States, Italy and Spain and covered acute and convalescent phases of COVID-19. The prospective study material was composed of cDNA or gDNA derived from T cells, B-cell-depleted T cells, or PBMCs. Subjects who had been exposed to COVID-19, were actively infected with it, or had recovered from it provided the deeply sampled blood TCRbeta repertoires that made up the dataset. The repertoires were released in a freely available public database intended as a resource for research on the immune response to SARS-CoV-2. The samples were drawn from two sources: the first 160 participants of the ongoing ImmuneRACE study, and approximately 1,300 subjects contributed by 6 global collaborators. Sample metadata almost always included a de-identified subject ID, COVID-19 status, age in years and sex. HLA class I and class II types, where available, came from metadata supplied by the sample provider rather than from assay-based typing. Results the study describes overall, beyond this receptor: The quantity of clinical and demographic metadata differed by source and by participant and was supplied without curation.

In Seattle, one collaborating source enrolled patients while the infection was active and tracked those patients longitudinally over the course of disease. The collaborating institutions used their own protocols to collect whole blood in K2EDTA tubes. Collaborator samples were shipped for TCRbeta analysis as frozen whole blood, isolated PBMCs, or DNA extracted from either sample type. Worth noting for this clone: Its binding antigen is unknown. No base quality values were provided; no much bigger clone lies one nucleotide off.

TCRbeta CDR3 regions were amplified from genomic DNA using the immunoSEQ Assay, a bias-controlled multiplex PCR. The published analysis was carried out like this. Nucleated cell counts per sample were estimated from amplification of reference gene primers within the assay. To quantify the absolute abundance of each unique TCRbeta CDR3 rearrangement, sequence reads were collapsed and filtered. For each sample, productive Simpson clonality was calculated by taking the square root of Simpson's diversity index across productive rearrangements. Held by TCRdb, this immuneACCESS table contains in-frame sequences only and omits some clones. Under half of the omission traces to an unresolved V gene where checked; the cause of the rest is unknown. V, J and clone size are taken as reported in that table, and D and trimming were inferred from the DNA itself. Recorded for this sample are about 38,000 clones; about 85% of them occurred a single time. Under 5% of the sample is taken by the ten largest.

Reading from cysteine to phenylalanine, the CDR3 counts 12 amino acids. The sequence is cut down to CDR3 DNA, 36 bases in frame from base 1. CDR1 and CDR2 are read off the germline V gene as MNHEY and SVGAGI. V was cut back by 8 bases and J by 3 bases, leaving a gap of 11 bases between them. The source is a man aged 60 to 69 with COVID-19, enrolled during active disease. The chain couples TRBV6-5 to TRBJ2-7; no D gene call is confident. The material sequenced was peripheral blood. The DNA sequence is given as TGTGCCAGCCGCCGGAGCATCTACGAGCAGTACTTC. Translated, this is CASRRSIYEQYF.